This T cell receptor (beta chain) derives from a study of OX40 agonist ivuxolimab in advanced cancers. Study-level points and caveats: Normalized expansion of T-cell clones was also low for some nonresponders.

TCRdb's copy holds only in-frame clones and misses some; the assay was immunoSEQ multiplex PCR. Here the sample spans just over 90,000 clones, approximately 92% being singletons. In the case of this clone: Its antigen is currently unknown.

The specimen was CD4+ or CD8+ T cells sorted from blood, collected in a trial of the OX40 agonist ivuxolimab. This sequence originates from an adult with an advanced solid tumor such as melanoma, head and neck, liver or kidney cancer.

The CDR3 reads CASSFGGGSYEQYF. CDR3 coding DNA: TGTGCCAGCAGCTTCGGGGGCGGATCCTACGAGCAGTACTTC. The chain recombines TRBV7-6 with TRBJ2-7; D tentatively reads TRBD1 or TRBD2 (6 bases each). Looked up from germline, CDR1 is SGHVS and CDR2 is FNYEAQ. The CDR3 spans 14 residues. Trimming took 3 bases from V and 1 from J, leaving 10 bases between them.